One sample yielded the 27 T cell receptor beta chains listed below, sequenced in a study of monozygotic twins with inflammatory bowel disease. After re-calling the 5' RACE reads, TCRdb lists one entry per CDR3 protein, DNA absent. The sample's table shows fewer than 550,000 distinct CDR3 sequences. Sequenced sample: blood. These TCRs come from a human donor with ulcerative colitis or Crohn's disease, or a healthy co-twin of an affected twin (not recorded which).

CDR3 amino acids: CASSLVQVAYGYTF. The genes are TRBV12-3 or TRBV12-4 and TRBJ1-2; with no DNA, the TCRdb D assignment of TRBD1 cannot be verified. The CDR3 extends over 14 amino acids.

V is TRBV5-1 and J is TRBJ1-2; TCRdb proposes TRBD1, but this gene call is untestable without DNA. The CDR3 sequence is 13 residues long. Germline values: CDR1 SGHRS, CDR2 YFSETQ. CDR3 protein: CASSSPVADGYTF.

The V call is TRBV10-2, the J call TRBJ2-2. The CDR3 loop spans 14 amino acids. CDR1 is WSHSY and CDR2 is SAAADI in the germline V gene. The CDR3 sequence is CASRAYRNTGELFF.

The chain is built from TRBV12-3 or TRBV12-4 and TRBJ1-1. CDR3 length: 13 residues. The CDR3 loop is CASSSRPSTEAFF.

This chain's CDR3 is CASSQEGETQYF. This sequence joins TRBV7-2 and TRBJ2-5. The CDR3 extends over 12 amino acids. Germline loops: CDR1 SGHTA, CDR2 FQGNSA.

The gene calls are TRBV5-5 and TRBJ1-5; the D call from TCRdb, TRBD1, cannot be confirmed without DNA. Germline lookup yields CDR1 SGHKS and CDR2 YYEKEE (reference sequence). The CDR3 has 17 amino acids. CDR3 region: CASSFDLGTGRNQPQHF.

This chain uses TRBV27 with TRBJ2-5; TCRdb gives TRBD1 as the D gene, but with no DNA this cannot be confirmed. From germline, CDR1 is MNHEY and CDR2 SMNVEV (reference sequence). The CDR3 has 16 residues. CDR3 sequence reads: CATRQFGTELQETQYF.

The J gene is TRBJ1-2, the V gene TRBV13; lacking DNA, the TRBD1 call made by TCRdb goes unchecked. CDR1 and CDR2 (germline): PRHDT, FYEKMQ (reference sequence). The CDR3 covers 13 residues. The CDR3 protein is CASSLGGQGGYTF.

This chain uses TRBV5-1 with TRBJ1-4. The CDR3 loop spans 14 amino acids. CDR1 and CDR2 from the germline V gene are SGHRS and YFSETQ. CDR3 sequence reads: CASSSGPADEKLFF.

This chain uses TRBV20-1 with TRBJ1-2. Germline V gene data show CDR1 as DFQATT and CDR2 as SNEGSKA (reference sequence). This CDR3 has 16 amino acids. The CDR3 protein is CSARGQGLSLNYGYTF.

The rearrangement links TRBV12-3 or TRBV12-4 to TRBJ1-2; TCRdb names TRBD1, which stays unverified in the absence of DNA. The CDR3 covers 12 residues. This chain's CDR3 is CASRRDSHGYTF.

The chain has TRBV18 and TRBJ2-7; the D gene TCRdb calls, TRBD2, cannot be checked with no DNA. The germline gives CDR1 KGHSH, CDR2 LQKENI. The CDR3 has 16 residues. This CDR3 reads CASSPVQSGFSYEQYF.

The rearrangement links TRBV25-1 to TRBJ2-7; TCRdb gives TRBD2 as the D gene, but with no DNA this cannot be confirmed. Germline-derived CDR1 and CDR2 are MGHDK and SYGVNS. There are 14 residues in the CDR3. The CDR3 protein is CASGLDSSPREQYF.

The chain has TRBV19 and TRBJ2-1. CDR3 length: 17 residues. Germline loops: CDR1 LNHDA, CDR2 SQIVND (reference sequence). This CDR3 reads CASSIVLQISSYNEQFF.

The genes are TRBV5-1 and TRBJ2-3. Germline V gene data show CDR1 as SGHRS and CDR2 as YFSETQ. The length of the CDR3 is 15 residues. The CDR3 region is CASSLGTAGTDTQYF.

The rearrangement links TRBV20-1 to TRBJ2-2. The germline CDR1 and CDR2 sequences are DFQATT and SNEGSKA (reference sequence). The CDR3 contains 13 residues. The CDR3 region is CSARVRLTGELFF.

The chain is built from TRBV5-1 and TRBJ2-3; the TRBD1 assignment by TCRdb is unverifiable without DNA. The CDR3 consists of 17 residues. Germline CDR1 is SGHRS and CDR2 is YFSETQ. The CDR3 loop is CASSQNDRGSSLNTQYF.

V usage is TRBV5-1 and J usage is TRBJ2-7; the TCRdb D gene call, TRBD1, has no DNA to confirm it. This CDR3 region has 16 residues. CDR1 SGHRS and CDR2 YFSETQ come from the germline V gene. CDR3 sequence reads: CASSRAGTGRTAEQYF.

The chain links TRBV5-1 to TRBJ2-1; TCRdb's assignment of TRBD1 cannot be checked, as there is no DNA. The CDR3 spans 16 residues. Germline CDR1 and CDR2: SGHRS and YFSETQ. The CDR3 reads CASSTSPGSSYNEQFF.

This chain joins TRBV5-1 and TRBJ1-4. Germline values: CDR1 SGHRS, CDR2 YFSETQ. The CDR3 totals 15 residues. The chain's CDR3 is CASSLGPSGVEKLFF.

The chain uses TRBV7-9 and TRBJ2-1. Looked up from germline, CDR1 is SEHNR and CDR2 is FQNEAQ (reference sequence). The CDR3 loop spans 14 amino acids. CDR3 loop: CASSLAAMGNEQFF. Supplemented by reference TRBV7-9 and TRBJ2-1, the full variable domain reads DTGVSQNPRHKITKRGQNVTFRCDPISEHNRLYWYRQTLGQGPEFLTYFQNEAQLEKSRLLSDRFSAERPKGSFSTLEIQRTEQGDSAMYLCASSLAAMGNEQFFGPGTRLTVL.

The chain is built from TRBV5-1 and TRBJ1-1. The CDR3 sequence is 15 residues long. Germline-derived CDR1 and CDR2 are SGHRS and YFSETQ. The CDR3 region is CDSSLLWAEGTEAFF.

The CDR3 sequence is CASSSARNEQFF. V and J are TRBV6-6 and TRBJ2-1; no DNA is available, so the TRBD1 call from TCRdb remains unchecked. Germline values: CDR1 MNHNY, CDR2 SVGAGI (reference sequence). This CDR3 region has 12 residues.

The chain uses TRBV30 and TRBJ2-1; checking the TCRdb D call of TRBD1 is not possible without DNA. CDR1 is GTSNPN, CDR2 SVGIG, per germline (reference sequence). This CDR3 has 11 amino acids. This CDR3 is CAWSPGNEQFF.

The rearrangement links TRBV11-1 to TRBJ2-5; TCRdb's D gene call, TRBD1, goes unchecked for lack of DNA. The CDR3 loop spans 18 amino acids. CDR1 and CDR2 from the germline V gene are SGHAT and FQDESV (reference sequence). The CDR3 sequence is CASSSIQSRGPGPETQYF.

The CDR3 spells CASKPREGWQETQYF. This chain uses TRBV2 with TRBJ2-5; absent DNA, TCRdb's TRBD1 call cannot be checked. The length of the CDR3 is 15 residues. Germline CDR1 SNHLY, CDR2 FYNNEI.

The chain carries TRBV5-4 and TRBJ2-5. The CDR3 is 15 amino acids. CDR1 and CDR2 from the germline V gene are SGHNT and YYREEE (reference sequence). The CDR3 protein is CASSLGIGLEETQYF.